The next 20 T cell receptor beta chains were all read from a single sample in a study of T cells in Graves' hyperthyroidism and ophthalmopathy. RNA transcripts gave rise to amplified TCR beta CDR3 regions. In the first-round RT-PCR of the TCR CDR3, the HTBI primer set was used. TCRdb fed the multiplex PCR reads into MiXCR, producing one record per CDR3 protein. Here the sample spans around 300,000 distinct CDR3 sequences, under 30% being singletons. Sequencing used blood. The receptors derive from a man aged 35 to 55 with Graves' hyperthyroidism that later progressed to Graves' ophthalmopathy.

This clonotype has ten or more counts. The chain employs TRBV7-2 and TRBJ2-4; no clear D. The CDR3 is made up of 17 amino acids. Germline assignment: CDR1 SGHTA and CDR2 FQGNSA. V was cut by 2 bases and J by 1 base, with 15 bases left in between. Here the CDR3 reads CASSLSPKDGAKNIQYF. In DNA form, the CDR3 reads TGTGCCAGCAGCTTATCCCCTAAAGACGGCGCCAAAAACATTCAGTACTTC. The full variable domain, its missing parts supplied by reference TRBV7-2 and TRBJ2-4, is GAGVSQSPSNKVTEKGKDVELRCDPISGHTALYWYRQSLGQGLEFLIYFQGNSAPDKSGLPSDRFSAERTGGSVSTLTIQRTQQEDSAVYLCASSLSPKDGAKNIQYFGAGTRLSVL.

Many counts were recorded for this clonotype. This chain connects TRBV19 to TRBJ2-2, with TRBD2 matching over 12 bases. The ends lost 7 bases at V and 6 bases at J; junction bases unmatched: 6. CDR3 length: 15 amino acids. The germline V gene encodes CDR1 LNHDA and CDR2 SQIVND (reference sequence). The CDR3 region is CASTSTSGSAGELFF. CDR3 DNA: TGTGCCAGTACCTCGACTAGCGGGAGCGCCGGGGAGCTGTTTTTT.

CDR3 in amino acids: CASQSGAFAEQYF. CDR3 nucleotide sequence: TGTGCCAGCCAGAGCGGGGCATTCGCCGAGCAGTACTTC. The chain employs TRBV6-1 and TRBJ2-7, with 7 bases that match TRBD2. Germline V gene data show CDR1 as MNHNS and CDR2 as SASEGT. The trim removed 8 bases at V and 6 bases at J, leaving 10 bases unmatched. The CDR3 runs 13 residues.

The chain joins TRBV10-3 to TRBJ1-2, with TRBD1 identical over 8 bases. The CDR3 is 16 residues long. V gave up 5 bases and J gave up 7 bases; unmatched junction bases: 15. Per germline, CDR1 ENHRY and CDR2 SYGVKD. The CDR3 DNA reads TGTGCCATCAGTCCCCCTTTGGACAGGGCGGGCGGTGGCTACACCTTC. Its translation: CAISPPLDRAGGGYTF.

This clonotype was counted a few times. This chain joins TRBV3-1 and TRBJ2-4, with TRBD1 matching 9 bases. In germline, CDR1 is LGHDT, CDR2 YNNKEL (reference sequence). This CDR3 spans 16 amino acids. Trimming cost V 1 base and J 7 bases; bases outside gene matches: 8. The CDR3 DNA reads TGTGCCAGCAGCCAAGCTGACAGGGGGAGTCGGAACATTCAGTACTTC. Translated, it gives CASSQADRGSRNIQYF.

This clonotype was seen at least ten times. The chain employs TRBV5-1 and TRBJ2-5, with D uncertain. The CDR3 contains 13 residues. Trimming removed 4 bases from V and 4 bases from J, with 11 bases in between. CDR1 and CDR2 (germline): SGHRS, YFSETQ. The CDR3 spells CASSQNLIETQYF. The CDR3 region has the DNA TGCGCCAGCAGCCAAAACCTGATAGAGACCCAGTACTTC.

In this sample, this clonotype turned up many times. The chain recombines TRBV6-4 with TRBJ2-3; 8 nucleotides line up with TRBD2. The CDR3 length is 16 residues. Germline lookup yields CDR1 MRHNA and CDR2 SNTAGT. V trimming: 6 bases; J trimming: 2 bases; junction bases outside the gene matches: 10. CDR3 nucleotide sequence: TGTGCCAGCAGCCTACCAACTAGCGGAAACACAGATACGCAGTATTTT. This codes for CASSLPTSGNTDTQYF.

This clonotype was seen ten or more times. This chain joins TRBV19 and TRBJ2-3; tentative D call: TRBD2 (6 bases). V lost 5 bases and J 1 base, leaving 13 bases between the germline ends. The germline V gene has CDR1 LNHDA and CDR2 SQIVND (reference sequence). The CDR3 runs to 15 residues. CDR3 sequence: CASSPSGRGTDTQYF. DNA for the CDR3: TGTGCCAGTAGTCCAAGCGGGCGCGGCACAGATACGCAGTATTTT.

This clonotype was seen many times. This chain joins TRBV6-1 and TRBJ1-2; no firm D call. The CDR3 extends over 12 amino acids. V shed 1 base and J shed 4 bases, with 4 bases lying between them. Germline V CDR1 and CDR2: MNHNS, SASEGT. The DNA of the CDR3 is TGTGCCAGCAGTGAAGAGGTCTATGGCTACACCTTC. Its translation: CASSEEVYGYTF.

J is TRBJ2-5 and V is TRBV2; D is perhaps TRBD1 (6 bases). This CDR3 has 13 residues. V lost 8 bases, J lost 0 bases, and 10 bases lay in between. Germline values: CDR1 SNHLY, CDR2 FYNNEI. CDR3 region: CASWGHHQETQYF. The CDR3 coding sequence is TGTGCCAGCTGGGGACACCACCAAGAGACCCAGTACTTC.

This clonotype was observed many times. V usage is TRBV16 and J usage is TRBJ1-1, with TRBD1 matching 7 bases. Trimming removed 0 bases from V and 1 base from J; junction bases left unmatched: 2. The CDR3 covers 15 residues. The germline gives CDR1 KGHSY, CDR2 FQNENV. The CDR3: CASSQSAGGNTEAFF. The DNA for the CDR3 is TGTGCCAGCAGCCAATCCGCAGGGGGGAACACTGAAGCTTTCTTT.

This clonotype was counted a single time. The V and J genes are TRBV6-2 or TRBV6-3 and TRBJ2-1, with TRBD1 identical over 7 bases. The length of the CDR3 is 18 residues. Germline V CDR1 and CDR2: MNHEY, SVGEGT. J gave up 6 bases and V 6 bases, and 20 bases lay outside the gene matches. The CDR3 coding sequence is TGTGCCAGCAGGGGGCCTAACAGAGGACAGGCAGTAAGCAATGAGCAGTTCTTC. It is translated as CASRGPNRGQAVSNEQFF.

This clonotype appeared many times. The chain uses TRBV30 and TRBJ2-5, with 7 bases identical to TRBD1. The CDR3 covers 13 residues. After removal of 2 bases from V and 4 bases from J, the junction contained 4 bases not matched to a gene. The germline gives CDR1 GTSNPN, CDR2 SVGIG (reference sequence). The CDR3 coding sequence is TGTGCCTGGAGTTCGACAGGGAGAGAGACCCAGTACTTC. Protein sequence: CAWSSTGRETQYF.

This chain connects TRBV28 to TRBJ1-1, with 7 bases matching TRBD1. CDR1 MDHEN and CDR2 SYDVKM come from the germline V gene. V was pared by 5 bases and J by 4 bases, with 4 bases of the junction left unmatched. The CDR3 length is 13 residues. CDR3 region: CASSNDRATEAFF. CDR3 nucleotide sequence: TGTGCCAGCAGTAATGACAGGGCCACTGAAGCTTTCTTT.

This clonotype came up many times. The DNA for the CDR3 is TGCAGCTTGGGACAAAACTACGAGCAGTACTTC. This codes for CSLGQNYEQYF. The chain is built from TRBV20-1 and TRBJ2-7, with TRBD1 as a possible D gene (6 bases). This CDR3 is built from 11 residues. Germline CDR1 DFQATT, CDR2 SNEGSKA (reference sequence).

The V and J genes are TRBV7-2 and TRBJ1-1; 10 nucleotides line up with TRBD1. CDR1 and CDR2 from the germline V gene are SGHTA and FQGNSA. The CDR3 runs 15 residues. Germline trimming cut 2 bases from V and 4 bases from J; bases unmatched to any gene: 4. The CDR3: CASSLSRTGGTEAFF. DNA of the CDR3: TGTGCCAGCAGCTTATCCCGGACAGGGGGCACTGAAGCTTTCTTT.

This clonotype was recorded many times. For the CDR3, the DNA is TGTGCCAGCAGTCCGGGACTAGCGGGAGTAGAGACCCAGTACTTC. It is translated as CASSPGLAGVETQYF. V and J are TRBV7-3 and TRBJ2-5; the match to TRBD2 covers 14 bases. Trimming took 6 bases from V and 4 from J; bases not matched to a gene: 4. CDR1 is SGHTA and CDR2 is FQGTGA in the germline V gene. The CDR3 extends over 15 amino acids.

This clonotype occurred many times. The chain is built from TRBV7-8 and TRBJ1-5; no clear D gene. Germline V lookup: CDR1 SGHVS, CDR2 FQNEAQ. With 1 base removed from V and 4 bases from J, the gap between germline ends came to 11 bases. The CDR3 contains 15 residues. The DNA of the CDR3 is TGTGCCAGCAGCTTAGGAGGCAGGACTAATCAGCCCCAGCATTTT. It specifies CASSLGGRTNQPQHF.

This clonotype has a count of ten or more. The chain couples TRBV20-1 to TRBJ2-7; 10 bases agree with TRBD2. Germline-derived CDR1 and CDR2 are DFQATT and SNEGSKA (reference sequence). The ends lost 3 bases at V and 0 bases at J; junction bases unmatched: 2. This CDR3 spans 14 amino acids. CDR3 loop: CSARSSGGSYEQYF. The CDR3 bases are TGCAGTGCTAGGTCTAGCGGGGGCTCCTACGAGCAGTACTTC.

At least ten counts were recorded for this clonotype. The chain couples TRBV7-9 to TRBJ2-5; D may be TRBD1 or TRBD2 (5 bases each). In germline, CDR1 is SEHNR, CDR2 FQNEAQ (reference sequence). The V end lost 2 bases, the J end lost 2 bases, and 15 bases lay between the germline ends. CDR3 length equals 16 residues. The CDR3 DNA is TGTGCCAGCAGCTTACTACCCCAGCGGACACAAGAGACCCAGTACTTC. It specifies CASSLLPQRTQETQYF. Combining the CDR3 with reference TRBV7-9 and TRBJ2-5 gives the whole variable domain DTGVSQNPRHKITKRGQNVTFRCDPISEHNRLYWYRQTLGQGPEFLTYFQNEAQLEKSRLLSDRFSAERPKGSFSTLEIQRTEQGDSAMYLCASSLLPQRTQETQYFGPGTRLLVL.